Reported below is one T cell receptor (beta chain). This CDR3 has 15 residues. J lost 3 bases, V lost 2 bases, and 6 bases had no gene match. CDR1 and CDR2 (germline): SGHRS, YFSETQ. The sample comes from a study of blood T cell repertoires in COVID-19. In the study overall: Specimens from acute and convalescent COVID-19 originated in the United States, Italy and Spain. In each case, the material was cDNA or gDNA derived from T cells, B-cell-depleted T cells, or PBMCs.

How the authors handled the data: Nucleated cell number was recorded as an estimate derived from reference gene primer amplification. Here immunoSEQ multiplex PCR was the method, and the copy in TCRdb shows in-frame clones only, minus some. V, J and clone size were drawn from that table, and D and trimming were deduced from the DNA. The sample lists around 94,000 clones; roughly four fifths were seen once. The V gene is TRBV5-1, the J gene TRBJ1-2, with 8 bases identical to TRBD1. The receptor's source is a man aged 55 to 70 with acute or convalescent COVID-19. Sequenced input: peripheral blood. Here the CDR3 DNA reads TGCGCCAGCAGCTTAGACAGGGGCCCTCACTATGGCTACACCTTC. It encodes CASSLDRGPHYGYTF.